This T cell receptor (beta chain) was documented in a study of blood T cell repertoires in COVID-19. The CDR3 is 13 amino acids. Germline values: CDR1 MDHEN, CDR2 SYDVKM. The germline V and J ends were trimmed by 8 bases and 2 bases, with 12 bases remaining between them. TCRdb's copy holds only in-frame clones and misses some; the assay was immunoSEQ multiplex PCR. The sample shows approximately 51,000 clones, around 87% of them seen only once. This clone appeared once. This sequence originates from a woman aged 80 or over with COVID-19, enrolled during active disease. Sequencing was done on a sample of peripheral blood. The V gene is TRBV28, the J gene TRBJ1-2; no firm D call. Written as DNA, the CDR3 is TGTGCCAGCGGTAACGGGGTGAACTATGGCTACACCTTC. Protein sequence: CASGNGVNYGYTF.